The present T cell receptor beta chain was sequenced within a study of CD4+ T cells in melanoma. Using immunoSEQ multiplex PCR, the repertoire was profiled, and TCRdb retains in-frame clones only, with some absent. The table records about 14,000 clones, about 60% of them present only once. The table lists this clone with a few counts. What it recognizes is unknown. CDR1 LNHDA and CDR2 SQIVND come from the germline V gene (reference sequence). V dropped 6 bases and J dropped 1 base, with 10 bases sitting between them. CDR3 size: 14 residues. Study-wide points: Diverse differentiation states were reported for melanoma neoantigen-specific CD4+ T cells. A reported correlation linked neoantigen-specific CD4+ T cells to CD8+, macrophage and B cell function.

Sequences were obtained from cells from a culture (not recorded whether cultured in vitro). The chain links TRBV19 to TRBJ1-5, with a weak D call TRBD1 (5 bases). The receptor was derived from a human donor with melanoma. The CDR3 nucleotides read TGTGCCAGTAGGGAACGGGGGAGCAATCAGCCCCAGCATTTT. Translation gives CASRERGSNQPQHF.